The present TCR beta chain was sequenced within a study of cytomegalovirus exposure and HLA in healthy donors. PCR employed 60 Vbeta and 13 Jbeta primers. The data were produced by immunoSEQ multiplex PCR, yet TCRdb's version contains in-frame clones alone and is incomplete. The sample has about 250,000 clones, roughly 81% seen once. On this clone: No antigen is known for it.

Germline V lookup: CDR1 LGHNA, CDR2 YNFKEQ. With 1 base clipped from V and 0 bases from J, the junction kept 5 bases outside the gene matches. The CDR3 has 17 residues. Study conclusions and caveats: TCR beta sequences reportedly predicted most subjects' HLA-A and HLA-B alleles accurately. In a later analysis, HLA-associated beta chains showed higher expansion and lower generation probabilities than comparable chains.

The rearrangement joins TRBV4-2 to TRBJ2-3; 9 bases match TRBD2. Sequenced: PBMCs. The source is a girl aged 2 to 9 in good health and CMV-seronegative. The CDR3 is CASSQGLAAVSTDTQYF. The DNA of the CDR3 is TGTGCCAGCAGCCAAGGACTAGCGGCCGTTAGCACAGATACGCAGTATTTT.